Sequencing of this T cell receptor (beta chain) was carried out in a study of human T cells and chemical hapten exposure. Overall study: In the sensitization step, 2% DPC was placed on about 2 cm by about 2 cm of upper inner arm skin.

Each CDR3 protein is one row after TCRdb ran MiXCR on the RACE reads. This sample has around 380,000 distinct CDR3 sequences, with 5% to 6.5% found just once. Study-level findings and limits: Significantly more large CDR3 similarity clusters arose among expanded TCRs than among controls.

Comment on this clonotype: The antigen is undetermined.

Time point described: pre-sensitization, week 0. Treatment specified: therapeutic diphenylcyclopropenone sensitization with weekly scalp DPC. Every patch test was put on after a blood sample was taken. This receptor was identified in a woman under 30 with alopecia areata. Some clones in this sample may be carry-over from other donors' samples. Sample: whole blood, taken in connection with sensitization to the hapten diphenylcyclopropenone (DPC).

CDR3 in DNA: TGTGCCAGCAGCTTAGTCGCCAGGCCAAACATTCAGTACTTC. Protein sequence: CASSLVARPNIQYF. The J gene is TRBJ2-4, the V gene TRBV7-9; D ambiguous. CDR3 length: 14 residues. Germline V CDR1 and CDR2: SEHNR, FQNEAQ (reference sequence). The germline V and J ends were trimmed by 1 base and 6 bases, with 10 bases remaining between them. The full variable domain, its missing parts supplied by reference TRBV7-9 and TRBJ2-4, is DTGVSQNPRHKITKRGQNVTFRCDPISEHNRLYWYRQTLGQGPEFLTYFQNEAQLEKSRLLSDRFSAERPKGSFSTLEIQRTEQGDSAMYLCASSLVARPNIQYFGAGTRLSVL.